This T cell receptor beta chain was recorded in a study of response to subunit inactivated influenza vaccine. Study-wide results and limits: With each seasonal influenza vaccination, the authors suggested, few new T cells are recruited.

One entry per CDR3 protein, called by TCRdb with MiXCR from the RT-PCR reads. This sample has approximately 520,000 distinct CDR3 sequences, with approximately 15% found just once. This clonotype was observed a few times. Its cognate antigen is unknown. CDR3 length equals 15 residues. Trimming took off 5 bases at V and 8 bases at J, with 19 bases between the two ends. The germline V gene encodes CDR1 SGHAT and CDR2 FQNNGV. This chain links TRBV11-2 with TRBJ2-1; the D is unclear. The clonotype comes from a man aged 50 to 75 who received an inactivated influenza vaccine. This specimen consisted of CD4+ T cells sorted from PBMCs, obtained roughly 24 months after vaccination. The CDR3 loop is CASSPIRGPAHEQFF. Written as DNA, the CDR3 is TGTGCCAGCAGCCCCATTCGTGGACCGGCCCATGAGCAGTTCTTC. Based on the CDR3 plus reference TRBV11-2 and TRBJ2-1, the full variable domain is EAGVAQSPRYKIIEKRQSVAFWCNPISGHATLYWYQQILGQGPKLLIQFQNNGVVDDSQLPKDRFSAERLKGVDSTLKIQPAKLEDSAVYLCASSPIRGPAHEQFFGPGTRLTVL.